Below, one TCR beta chain is given with its context. Its antigen is not known. The source of the sample is a study of graft-versus-host responses after intestinal transplantation. Study at large: Transplants were multivisceral, liver-intestinal, or isolated intestinal. After anti-thymocyte globulin induction, recipients took tacrolimus and steroids for approximately three years.

General study points: Detected in recipient marrow were GvH clones, some of which were first observed in ileum or blood. Allografts from individuals with graft-donor T cell macrochimerism displayed high graft-versus-host to host-versus-graft clonal ratios.

Only in-frame clones appear in the TCRdb table, and some are missing; sequencing was by immunoSEQ multiplex PCR. The sample holds around 100,000 clones, more than 80% seen once. This TCR derives from a human donor who was the organ donor for an intestinal transplant. The material was unstimulated CD4+ T cells sorted from spleen or lymph node cells, obtained before transplant.

DNA of the CDR3: TGTGCCAGCAGCGTAGGATCTTTTCAGCCCCAGCATTTT. This sequence encodes CASSVGSFQPQHF. V gene TRBV9 combines with J gene TRBJ1-5; no clear D. CDR3 size: 13 residues. CDR1 and CDR2 (germline): SGDLS, YYNGEE. Trimming removed 0 bases at V and 6 bases at J, with 7 bases between.